This passage covers 25 T cell receptor beta chains from one sample sequenced in a study of blood T cell repertoires in COVID-19. Clones were read by immunoSEQ multiplex PCR, and TCRdb kept only the in-frame ones, dropping some. Of roughly 140,000 clones detected, around 87% appear once; the ten largest clones hold roughly 4%. The specimen was peripheral blood. These receptors were collected from a woman aged 40 to 50 with acute or convalescent COVID-19.

The chain carries TRBV6-5 and TRBJ1-6; no definite D call. Trimming left V 2 bases short and J 6 bases short, with 11 bases between. Germline lookup yields CDR1 MNHEY and CDR2 SVGAGI. The length of the CDR3 is 15 residues. The CDR3 sequence: CASSYGRTVNSPLHF. For the CDR3, the DNA is TGTGCCAGCAGTTACGGGAGAACCGTTAATTCACCCCTCCACTTT.

This chain links TRBV4-1 with TRBJ1-4; D gene uncertain. The CDR3 length is 16 residues. V was trimmed by 0 bases and J by 0 bases, leaving 8 bases between them. Germline CDR1 MGHRA, CDR2 YSYEKL. Here the CDR3 reads CASSQDPPATNEKLFF. The CDR3 nucleotides are TGCGCCAGCAGCCAAGATCCTCCAGCAACTAATGAAAAACTGTTTTTT.

This chain joins TRBV4-3 and TRBJ2-3, with D possibly being TRBD2 (7 bases). CDR3 length: 16 residues. Germline assignment: CDR1 LGHNA and CDR2 YSLEER. Deletions cut 3 bases from V and 0 bases from J, with 13 bases between. CDR3 nucleotides: TGCGCCAGCAGCCAGGAGGCGGGGGCCAGCACAGATACGCAGTATTTT. Its protein product is CASSQEAGASTDTQYF.

The rearrangement links TRBV28 to TRBJ1-6; no firm D call. In germline, CDR1 is MDHEN, CDR2 SYDVKM. The ends were cut back, 5 bases at V and 1 base at J, with 9 bases in the middle. This CDR3 spans 15 amino acids. Here the CDR3 reads CASSTRVSYNSPLHF. CDR3 nucleotides: TGTGCCAGCAGTACGAGGGTATCCTATAATTCACCCCTCCACTTT.

The rearrangement joins TRBV20-1 to TRBJ1-1, with no clear D. Trimming cost V 7 bases and J 13 bases, with 19 bases left between them. CDR1 is DFQATT and CDR2 is SNEGSKA in the germline V gene (reference sequence). The CDR3 totals 11 residues. The CDR3 DNA reads as TGCAGTGGTATCAGTGACAAAGTTGTTTTCTTT. It codes for CSGISDKVVFF.

The V call is TRBV9, the J call TRBJ2-3; 8 nucleotides match TRBD2. The V gene's germline CDR1 is SGDLS and CDR2 YYNGEE. V lost 4 bases and J lost 4; bases outside the gene matches: 14. The CDR3 sequence is 17 residues long. The CDR3 loop is CASSPEYGRGASDTQYF. CDR3 sequence (DNA): TGTGCCAGCAGCCCGGAGTATGGGCGGGGGGCATCAGATACGCAGTATTTT.

The genes are TRBV20-1 and TRBJ2-5; 8 bases match TRBD2. The CDR3 consists of 16 residues. The germline gives CDR1 DFQATT, CDR2 SNEGSKA (reference sequence). The trim removed 3 bases at V and 5 bases at J, leaving 14 bases unmatched. CDR3 DNA sequence: TGCAGTGCTAGTCGTTCCGGGAGGGCCTTCGGGGAGACCCAGTACTTC. It codes for CSASRSGRAFGETQYF.

This rearrangement joins TRBV11-2 to TRBJ2-7, with 11 bases aligning to TRBD2. V dropped 4 bases and J dropped 2; count of bases not matched to a gene: 4. This CDR3 has 15 residues. Germline V gene lookup returns CDR1 SGHAT and CDR2 FQNNGV. CDR3 in amino acids: CASSWRLAGPYEQYF. CDR3 DNA: TGTGCCAGCAGCTGGAGACTAGCGGGGCCCTACGAGCAGTACTTC.

As to this clone: In the same sample, other DNA sequences code for this CDR3. This chain uses TRBV7-3 with TRBJ1-1; 7 bases fit TRBD1. The V segment lost 1 base and the J segment 3 bases; nucleotides outside the gene matches: 2. The CDR3 consists of 14 residues. Germline-derived CDR1 and CDR2 are SGHTA and FQGTGA. CDR3 nucleotides: TGTGCCAGCAGCTTAATAGGGGGCCACACTGAAGCTTTCTTT. Its translation is CASSLIGGHTEAFF.

The chain carries TRBV5-1 and TRBJ2-5, with 8 nucleotides matching TRBD2. Germline V lookup: CDR1 SGHRS, CDR2 YFSETQ. The CDR3 contains 13 residues. J was trimmed by 5 bases and V by 5 bases; bases with no gene match: 5. CDR3 in amino acids: CASRSSGSETQYF. CDR3 DNA sequence: TGCGCCAGCAGATCGAGCGGGAGTGAGACCCAGTACTTC. Supplemented by reference TRBV5-1 and TRBJ2-5, the full variable domain reads KAGVTQTPRYLIKTRGQQVTLSCSPISGHRSVSWYQQTPGQGLQFLFEYFSETQRNKGNFPGRFSGRQFSNSRSEMNVSTLELGDSALYLCASRSSGSETQYFGPGTRLLVL.

The rearrangement links TRBV13 to TRBJ2-7, with D possibly being TRBD1 (5 bases). The ends were cut back, 4 bases at V and 6 bases at J, with 10 bases in the middle. Germline CDR1 reads PRHDT; CDR2 reads FYEKMQ (reference sequence). The CDR3 totals 12 residues. CDR3: CASSSGPSEQYF. The CDR3 bases are TGTGCCAGCAGCTCAGGGCCTAGCGAGCAGTACTTC. The whole variable domain, filled in from reference TRBV13 and TRBJ2-7, reads AAGVIQSPRHLIKEKRETATLKCYPIPRHDTVYWYQQGPGQDPQFLISFYEKMQSDKGSIPDRFSAQQFSDYHSELNMSSLELGDSALYFCASSSGPSEQYFGPGTRLTVT.

To note about this clone: An end of the junction differs from the germline gene, which may be a read error. The chain recombines TRBV5-6 with TRBJ1-4; D not resolved. Per germline, CDR1 SGHDT and CDR2 YYEEEE. This CDR3 has 15 amino acids. Here the CDR3 DNA reads TGTGCCAGCAGCGGACTCGGATCAACGAATGAAAAACTGTTTTTT. This gives the protein CASSGLGSTNEKLFF.

The rearrangement joins TRBV30 to TRBJ1-1; possibly TRBD1 for D (5 bases). This CDR3 spans 13 amino acids. The V end lost 7 bases, the J end lost 11 bases, and 23 bases lay between the germline ends. Germline lookup yields CDR1 GTSNPN and CDR2 SVGIG (reference sequence). The CDR3 bases are TGTGCCTTTGTAACGGGGGGGGACCCGAGGGCTTTCTTT. Its protein product is CAFVTGGDPRAFF.

The rearrangement uses TRBV5-5 and TRBJ1-3, with D perhaps matching TRBD1 (6 bases). The CDR3 loop spans 16 amino acids. The V and J ends lost 2 bases and 0 bases respectively, with 12 bases between them. Germline V gene data show CDR1 as SGHKS and CDR2 as YYEKEE (reference sequence). CDR3 sequence: CASSFYRVGSGNTIYF. The DNA for the CDR3 is TGTGCCAGCAGCTTCTACAGGGTAGGCTCTGGAAACACCATATATTTT.

V usage is TRBV5-1 and J usage is TRBJ2-7; possibly TRBD1 for D (5 bases). Trimming pared 0 bases from V and 2 bases from J, leaving 9 bases between. Germline CDR1 SGHRS, CDR2 YFSETQ. CDR3 length: 14 amino acids. The CDR3 spells CASSLGRVPYEQYF. The CDR3 DNA is TGCGCCAGCAGCTTGGGCAGGGTGCCCTACGAGCAGTACTTC.

This clone turned up a few times. The gene calls are TRBV9 and TRBJ2-7; 11 bases are a match to TRBD2. The CDR3 loop spans 17 amino acids. Germline CDR1 reads SGDLS; CDR2 reads YYNGEE. After removal of 3 bases from V and 2 bases from J, the junction contained 10 bases not matched to a gene. The CDR3 coding sequence is TGTGCCAGCAGCGAAGGCTTTCTAGCGGGGGGTACCTACGAGCAGTACTTC. It is translated as CASSEGFLAGGTYEQYF.

This chain uses TRBV30 with TRBJ1-6, with D uncertain. Germline-derived CDR1 and CDR2 are GTSNPN and SVGIG (reference sequence). The CDR3 length is 13 residues. V was shortened by 0 bases and J by 10 bases, with 10 bases between the two germline ends. CDR3 in DNA: TGTGCCTGGAGTGTTACCGCAGGCTCACCCCTCCACTTT. Protein sequence: CAWSVTAGSPLHF.

J is TRBJ1-6 and V is TRBV7-2, with TRBD1 matching over 7 bases. V shed 1 base and J 7 bases; nucleotides not matched to a gene: 10. The CDR3 is 17 amino acids. Germline loops: CDR1 SGHTA, CDR2 FQGNSA. CDR3 residues: CASSLVPPTGVNSPLHF. The DNA for the CDR3 is TGTGCCAGCAGCTTAGTTCCCCCAACAGGGGTGAATTCACCCCTCCACTTT.

The chain couples TRBV27 to TRBJ2-2; D is possibly TRBD2 (6 bases). Germline loops: CDR1 MNHEY, CDR2 SMNVEV (reference sequence). V was cut by 6 bases and J by 6 bases, with 17 bases left in between. This CDR3 comprises 15 residues. Here the CDR3 DNA reads TGTGCCAGCAGAATGTGGCCGGGGAGGTCCGGGGAGCTGTTTTTT. Protein: CASRMWPGRSGELFF.

This clone has a single count. The chain couples TRBV10-3 to TRBJ2-7; 7 bases align to TRBD1. V trimming: 6 bases; J trimming: 5 bases; junction bases outside the gene matches: 10. Germline CDR1 reads ENHRY; CDR2 reads SYGVKD. CDR3 length equals 14 residues. In DNA form, the CDR3 reads TGTGCCATCAGGTCGACAGGGATTTTCGACGAGCAGTACTTC. Its translation is CAIRSTGIFDEQYF.

The rearrangement uses TRBV27 and TRBJ2-7; D is possibly TRBD1 (6 bases). Germline values: CDR1 MNHEY, CDR2 SMNVEV (reference sequence). The V gene lost 5 bases and the J gene lost 2 bases, with 19 bases spanning the gap. This CDR3 contains 16 residues. The CDR3 region is CASSPSTGTRAYEQYF. The CDR3 region has the DNA TGTGCCAGCAGTCCCTCCACAGGGACCCGAGCCTACGAGCAGTACTTC.

The chain couples TRBV28 to TRBJ1-6; D is undetermined. The CDR3 totals 16 residues. V shed 1 base and J shed 0 bases, with 7 bases lying between them. CDR1 MDHEN and CDR2 SYDVKM come from the germline V gene. CDR3 in amino acids: CASSLFTSSYNSPLHF. For the CDR3, the DNA is TGTGCCAGCAGTTTATTTACGAGCTCCTATAATTCACCCCTCCACTTT.

The chain is built from TRBV30 and TRBJ2-7; tentative D call: TRBD2 (5 bases). The CDR3 is 12 amino acids. Germline assignment: CDR1 GTSNPN and CDR2 SVGIG (reference sequence). Trimming shortened V by 4 bases and J by 7 bases, and 14 bases separated the two germline ends. DNA of the CDR3: TGTGCCTGGAAAATCAGACCGGGAGAGCAGTACTTC. This gives the protein CAWKIRPGEQYF.

The V call is TRBV25-1, the J call TRBJ2-3; D remains unclear. Germline CDR1 MGHDK, CDR2 SYGVNS. The CDR3 has 15 amino acids. Trimming shortened V by 7 bases and J by 3 bases, and 17 bases separated the two germline ends. The CDR3 reads CASTTGLVRTDTQYF. The CDR3 coding sequence is TGTGCCAGCACTACTGGCCTAGTGAGAACAGATACGCAGTATTTT. Supplemented by reference TRBV25-1 and TRBJ2-3, the full variable domain reads EADIYQTPRYLVIGTGKKITLECSQTMGHDKMYWYQQDPGMELHLIHYSYGVNSTEKGDLSSESTVSRIRTEHFPLTLESARPSHTSQYLCASTTGLVRTDTQYFGPGTRLTVL.

This chain connects TRBV11-2 to TRBJ1-1, with D possibly matching TRBD1 (6 bases). Germline CDR1 is SGHAT and CDR2 is FQNNGV. V shed 4 bases and J shed 5 bases, with 11 bases lying between them. This CDR3 is 13 amino acids long. The CDR3 DNA follows: TGTGCCAGCAGCTCTTACAGGGAAACTGAAGCTTTCTTT. Translation gives CASSSYRETEAFF. The full variable domain, in which reference TRBV11-2 and TRBJ1-1 provide the parts outside the CDR3, is EAGVAQSPRYKIIEKRQSVAFWCNPISGHATLYWYQQILGQGPKLLIQFQNNGVVDDSQLPKDRFSAERLKGVDSTLKIQPAKLEDSAVYLCASSSYRETEAFFGQGTRLTVV.